This T cell receptor beta chain was obtained from a study of blood T cells in healthy people across ages. This clonotype turned up a few times. The antigen is undetermined. Study findings and constraints: As age increased, TCR beta diversity per million T cells fell in a roughly linear fashion. From one million sequenced T cells, diversity estimates were lower bounds.

A sample-barcoded 5' primer and a J-beta primer mix were used in a second PCR of about 7 to 12 cycles. Samples each returned at least 3 million CDR3-containing paired-end reads. TCRdb redid the calling of the 5' RACE reads with MiXCR, one entry per CDR3 protein. The sample lists roughly 800,000 distinct CDR3 sequences, around 36% occurring once. CDR3 length equals 14 residues. Trimming left V 2 bases short and J 7 bases short, with 16 bases between. Per the germline V gene, CDR1 is SGHRS and CDR2 is YFSETQ. The sequence derives from a man aged 18-30 years in good health. Input material: blood. The chain employs TRBV5-1 and TRBJ2-7; D ambiguous. CDR3 bases: TGCGCCAGCAGCTTCAGACTCGCCTACAATGAGCAGTACTTC. Translation: CASSFRLAYNEQYF. Combining the CDR3 with reference TRBV5-1 and TRBJ2-7 gives the whole variable domain KAGVTQTPRYLIKTRGQQVTLSCSPISGHRSVSWYQQTPGQGLQFLFEYFSETQRNKGNFPGRFSGRQFSNSRSEMNVSTLELGDSALYLCASSFRLAYNEQYFGPGTRLTVT.